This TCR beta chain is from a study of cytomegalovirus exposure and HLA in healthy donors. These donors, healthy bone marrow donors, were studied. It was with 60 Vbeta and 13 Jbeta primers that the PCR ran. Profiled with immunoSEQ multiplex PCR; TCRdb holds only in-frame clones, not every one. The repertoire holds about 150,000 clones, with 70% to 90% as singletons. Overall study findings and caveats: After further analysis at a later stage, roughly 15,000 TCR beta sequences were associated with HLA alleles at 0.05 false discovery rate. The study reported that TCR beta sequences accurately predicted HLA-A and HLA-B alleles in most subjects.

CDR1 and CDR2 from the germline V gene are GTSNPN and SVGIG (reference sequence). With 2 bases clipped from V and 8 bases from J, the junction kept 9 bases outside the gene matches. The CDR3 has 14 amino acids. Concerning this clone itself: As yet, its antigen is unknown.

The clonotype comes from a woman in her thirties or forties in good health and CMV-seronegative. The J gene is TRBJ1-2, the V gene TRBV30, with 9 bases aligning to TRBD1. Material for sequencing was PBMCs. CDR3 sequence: CAWSRVGTGMGYTF. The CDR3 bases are TGTGCCTGGAGTAGAGTGGGGACAGGGATGGGCTACACCTTC.